The 14 T cell receptor beta chains below come from one sample, sequenced in a study of pediatric ulcerative colitis. The data were produced by immunoSEQ multiplex PCR, yet TCRdb's version contains in-frame clones alone and is incomplete. The sample has about 5,800 clones; around 92% are singletons. The sample was blood. The receptors shown here come from a girl between 5 and 17 years old who was a control in a study of pediatric ulcerative colitis.

The chain links TRBV5-6 to TRBJ1-4; a possible D gene is TRBD1 (5 bases). Germline values: CDR1 SGHDT, CDR2 YYEEEE. Trimming pared 2 bases from V and 8 bases from J, leaving 10 bases between. The CDR3 is 13 residues long. CDR3 sequence (DNA): TGTGCCAGCAGCTTTGGACGGGGGGAAAAACTGTTTTTT. This codes for CASSFGRGEKLFF. The full variable domain, in which reference TRBV5-6 and TRBJ1-4 provide the parts outside the CDR3, is DAGVTQSPTHLIKTRGQQVTLRCSPKSGHDTVSWYQQALGQGPQFIFQYYEEEERQRGNFPDRFSGHQFPNYSSELNVNALLLGDSALYLCASSFGRGEKLFFGSGTQLSVL.

The V call is TRBV4-2, the J call TRBJ2-5; 14 nucleotides agree with TRBD2. Per germline, CDR1 LGHNA and CDR2 YNFKEQ. After removal of 3 bases from V and 4 bases from J, the junction contained 7 bases not matched to a gene. This CDR3 comprises 17 residues. CDR3 nucleotides: TGTGCCAGCAGCCATGCCGGGACTAGCGGGGGAGGAGAGACCCAGTACTTC. Translated, it gives CASSHAGTSGGGETQYF.

This rearrangement joins TRBV7-2 to TRBJ2-7; either TRBD1 or TRBD2 may supply D (5 bases each). The germline V gene has CDR1 SGHTA and CDR2 FQGNSA. V gave up 5 bases and J gave up 2 bases, with 16 bases separating them. CDR3 length equals 15 residues. CDR3 in amino acids: CASSPPGPIPYEQYF. The CDR3 DNA reads TGTGCCAGCAGCCCACCGGGACCGATCCCCTACGAGCAGTACTTC.

CDR3 nucleotide sequence: TGTGCCAGTAGTATCTCCGTAATGCAGCCCCAGCATTTT. This codes for CASSISVMQPQHF. This rearrangement joins TRBV19 to TRBJ1-5; D gene unclear. The germline V gene encodes CDR1 LNHDA and CDR2 SQIVND (reference sequence). The ends were cut back, 3 bases at V and 7 bases at J, with 10 bases in the middle. The CDR3 is 13 amino acids.

V gene TRBV27 combines with J gene TRBJ2-1; 10 bases are shared with TRBD2. The CDR3 is 17 residues long. Trimming removed 0 bases from V and 2 bases from J; junction bases left unmatched: 4. The germline gives CDR1 MNHEY, CDR2 SMNVEV (reference sequence). The CDR3 DNA sequence: TGTGCCAGCAGTTTATCGCGGCTAGCGGGGGCCTACAATGAGCAGTTCTTC. Translating gives CASSLSRLAGAYNEQFF.

This clone appeared a single time. The rearrangement links TRBV7-2 to TRBJ1-2; perhaps TRBD1 as D (6 bases). V was trimmed by 5 bases and J by 0 bases, leaving 13 bases between them. CDR1 SGHTA and CDR2 FQGNSA come from the germline V gene. The CDR3 is made up of 15 amino acids. CDR3 loop: CASSENRVSNYGYTF. In DNA form, the CDR3 reads TGTGCCAGCAGCGAAAACAGGGTTTCTAACTATGGCTACACCTTC.

The chain couples TRBV6-1 to TRBJ2-1; 10 nucleotides align to TRBD2. Germline CDR1 MNHNS, CDR2 SASEGT. There are 15 residues in the CDR3. Trimming at V came to 1 base and at J to 4 bases, leaving 1 base not matched to a gene. CDR3 in DNA: TGTGCCAGCAGTGAAGAAGCGGGAGGGTACAATGAGCAGTTCTTC. Protein: CASSEEAGGYNEQFF.

This chain joins TRBV28 and TRBJ1-5; maybe TRBD1 (5 bases). Trimming removed 2 bases at V and 0 bases at J, with 8 bases between. This CDR3 contains 15 residues. The V gene's germline CDR1 is MDHEN and CDR2 SYDVKM. CDR3 in DNA: TGTGCCAGCAGTTTAAGACAGTATAGCAATCAGCCCCAGCATTTT. It encodes CASSLRQYSNQPQHF.

J is TRBJ2-7 and V is TRBV27; the match to TRBD2 covers 9 bases. V lost 2 bases to trimming and J lost 3 bases; unmatched junction nucleotides: 5. Germline CDR1 MNHEY, CDR2 SMNVEV (reference sequence). The CDR3 contains 15 residues. CDR3 region: CASSLASGVYYEQYF. In DNA form, the CDR3 reads TGTGCCAGCAGTTTAGCTAGCGGGGTTTACTACGAGCAGTACTTC.

A single count supports this clone. This chain links TRBV6-1 with TRBJ2-2, with 8 bases matching TRBD1. The CDR3 sequence is 14 residues long. The V gene end was trimmed by 8 bases and the J gene end by 3 bases; junction bases not matched to a gene: 5. The germline gives CDR1 MNHNS, CDR2 SASEGT. DNA of the CDR3: TGTGCCAGCGAGACAGGGGTGCACACCGGGGAGCTGTTTTTT. Protein product: CASETGVHTGELFF.

The CDR3 nucleotides read TGTGCCAGCAGTTTATCGTCTCCAGATACGCAGTATTTT. Residues: CASSLSSPDTQYF. The rearrangement joins TRBV27 to TRBJ2-3; no reliable D call. The germline gives CDR1 MNHEY, CDR2 SMNVEV (reference sequence). The CDR3 sequence is 13 residues long. Deletions cut 0 bases from V and 4 bases from J, with 5 bases between.

The chain carries TRBV18 and TRBJ2-5, with D maybe TRBD2 (5 bases). CDR1 KGHSH and CDR2 LQKENI come from the germline V gene. V was clipped by 5 bases and J by 0 bases, with 13 bases between them. The CDR3 spans 15 residues. The CDR3 loop reads CASSSMTGYQETQYF. The CDR3 DNA reads as TGTGCCAGCTCATCAATGACGGGGTACCAAGAGACCCAGTACTTC. Based on the CDR3 plus reference TRBV18 and TRBJ2-5, the full variable domain is NAGVMQNPRHLVRRRGQEARLRCSPMKGHSHVYWYRQLPEEGLKFMVYLQKENIIDESGMPKERFSAEFPKEGPSILRIQQVVRGDSAAYFCASSSMTGYQETQYFGPGTRLLVL.

The V call is TRBV19, the J call TRBJ1-1; no clear D gene. The V gene's germline CDR1 is LNHDA and CDR2 SQIVND (reference sequence). Trimming took off 8 bases at V and 1 base at J, with 14 bases between the two ends. The CDR3 has 14 amino acids. CDR3 DNA sequence: TGTGCCAGTTCGTCGGTCGAATGGAACACTGAAGCTTTCTTT. Translation: CASSSVEWNTEAFF.

Turning to this clone: The junction and the germline gene differ at one end; a read error may be behind it. The rearrangement links TRBV19 to TRBJ1-5; the match to TRBD1 covers 8 bases. CDR1 and CDR2 (germline): LNHDA, SQIVND (reference sequence). CDR3 length: 14 residues. CDR3 nucleotide sequence: TGTGCCAGTAGTAGGGGACAGGTGGATCAGGCCCAGCATTTT. Its translation is CASSRGQVDQAQHF.